A selection of T cell receptor beta chains follows, all from one sample in a study of shared clonotypes between healthy human individuals. Clones were read by immunoSEQ multiplex PCR, and TCRdb kept only the in-frame ones, dropping some. In the table there are roughly 1,100,000 clones, approximately 76% of which are singletons. The sequencing input was memory CD4+ T cells sorted from blood. These receptors all stem from a man between 18 and 35 years old in good health. Each CDR3 is given with its conserved first and last residue. The order of the fields is J gene, V gene, clone size, D gene, CDR3 protein, CDR3 DNA. The D gene is left open where the match is weak. A clone size is listed for some rows: how often the clone was seen (once, few, many), or a class if it is expanded.

J: TRBJ2-3; V: TRBV5-4; size: .; D: .; CDR3: CASSLEVAPPGDTQYF; DNA: TGTGCCAGCAGCTTGGAGGTAGCCCCTCCTGGAGATACGCAGTATTTT
J: TRBJ2-2; V: TRBV11-2; size: .; D: .; CDR3: CASSLDGSGTGELFF; DNA: TGTGCCAGCAGCTTAGACGGGAGTGGCACCGGGGAGCTGTTTTTT
J: TRBJ2-2; V: TRBV7-2; size: .; D: .; CDR3: CASSLTRTATGELFF; DNA: TGTGCCAGCAGCCTGACGAGGACAGCTACCGGGGAGCTGTTTTTT
J: TRBJ2-2; V: TRBV19; size: .; D: TRBD1; CDR3: CASHDRAILGELFF; DNA: TGTGCCAGTCACGACAGGGCAATACTCGGGGAGCTGTTTTTT
J: TRBJ1-5; V: TRBV10-2; size: .; D: TRBD1; CDR3: CASSGQGGQPQHF; DNA: TGCGCCAGCAGCGGACAGGGAGGTCAGCCCCAGCATTTT
J: TRBJ1-2; V: TRBV7-9; size: .; D: .; CDR3: CASSLDGYGYTF; DNA: TGTGCCAGCAGCTTGGATGGTTATGGCTACACCTTC
J: TRBJ2-1; V: TRBV5-4; size: .; D: TRBD2; CDR3: CASSSLAGRNNEQFF; DNA: TGTGCCAGCAGCTCCCTAGCGGGGCGCAACAATGAGCAGTTCTTC
J: TRBJ1-2; V: TRBV5-1; size: .; D: TRBD1; CDR3: CASSNRQGGNQGYTF; DNA: TGCGCCAGCAGCAACAGACAGGGGGGGAATCAAGGCTACACCTTC
J: TRBJ2-1; V: TRBV7-9; size: .; D: TRBD2; CDR3: CASRGSGGTSGRFGEQFF; DNA: TGTGCCAGCAGAGGATCAGGGGGGACTAGCGGGAGATTCGGTGAGCAGTTCTTC
J: TRBJ2-7; V: TRBV5-1; size: .; D: .; CDR3: CASSLGGGSSYEQYF; DNA: TGCGCCAGCAGCTTGGGTGGGGGCAGCTCCTACGAGCAGTACTTC
J: TRBJ2-7; V: TRBV7-8; size: .; D: .; CDR3: CASSIGQTVHEQYF; DNA: TGTGCCAGCAGCATAGGACAGACTGTCCACGAGCAGTACTTC
J: TRBJ2-5; V: TRBV19; size: .; D: .; CDR3: CASSPQPGGTQYF; DNA: TGTGCCAGTAGCCCACAACCTGGGGGGACCCAGTACTTC
J: TRBJ1-2; V: TRBV28; size: .; D: TRBD1; CDR3: CASGQGAANYGYTF; DNA: TGTGCCAGCGGACAGGGGGCAGCTAACTATGGCTACACCTTC
J: TRBJ2-7; V: TRBV6-5; size: .; D: TRBD2; CDR3: CASSLAGMGSYEQYF; DNA: TGTGCCAGCAGCCTAGCGGGAATGGGATCCTACGAGCAGTACTTC
J: TRBJ2-3; V: TRBV19; size: .; D: .; CDR3: CASQKMGGGADTQYF; DNA: TGTGCCAGTCAAAAGATGGGGGGAGGCGCAGATACGCAGTATTTT
J: TRBJ1-6; V: TRBV18; size: .; D: TRBD1; CDR3: CASSFGQGSSPLHF; DNA: TGTGCCAGCTCATTCGGACAGGGTAGTTCACCCCTCCACTTT
J: TRBJ1-1; V: TRBV6-5; size: .; D: TRBD1; CDR3: CASSYDRGLGYTEAFF; DNA: TGTGCCAGCAGTTACGACAGGGGGCTGGGGTACACTGAAGCTTTCTTT
J: TRBJ2-7; V: TRBV18; size: .; D: .; CDR3: CASSPQGTSGDEQYF; DNA: TGTGCCAGCTCACCTCAGGGAACCTCGGGGGACGAGCAGTACTTC
J: TRBJ2-5; V: TRBV7-3; size: .; D: TRBD1; CDR3: CASGTGTEETQYF; DNA: TGTGCCAGCGGCACCGGGACAGAAGAGACCCAGTACTTC
J: TRBJ1-2; V: TRBV28; size: .; D: TRBD1; CDR3: CASRAGGPRFLDGYTF; DNA: TGTGCCAGCAGGGCAGGGGGCCCCCGGTTTCTAGATGGCTACACCTTC
J: TRBJ2-3; V: TRBV7-2; size: .; D: .; CDR3: CASSFSGAPREQYF; DNA: TGTGCCAGCAGCTTCTCGGGGGCGCCCCGGGAGCAGTATTTT
J: TRBJ2-1; V: TRBV5-6; size: .; D: .; CDR3: CASSSGHFYNEQFF; DNA: TGTGCCAGCAGCTCAGGACATTTTTACAATGAGCAGTTCTTC
J: TRBJ2-7; V: TRBV7-2; size: few; D: .; CDR3: CASRPGDGGYEQYF; DNA: TGTGCCAGCAGGCCAGGGGACGGAGGCTACGAGCAGTACTTC
J: TRBJ2-1; V: TRBV9; size: .; D: .; CDR3: CASSPILTEFF; DNA: TGTGCCAGCAGCCCCATCCTTACCGAGTTCTTC
J: TRBJ2-3; V: TRBV7-9; size: .; D: TRBD2; CDR3: CASSPLGLAGGTDTQYF; DNA: TGTGCCAGCAGCCCACTGGGACTAGCGGGAGGCACAGATACGCAGTATTTT
J: TRBJ1-5; V: TRBV6-1; size: few; D: .; CDR3: CASSEGTDSNQPQHF; DNA: TGTGCCAGCAGTGAAGGAACTGATAGCAATCAGCCCCAGCATTTT
J: TRBJ2-2; V: TRBV29-1; size: .; D: TRBD2; CDR3: CSVYLTGGPGELFF; DNA: TGCAGCGTCTACCTGACGGGAGGTCCCGGGGAGCTGTTTTTT
J: TRBJ1-5; V: TRBV2; size: few; D: .; CDR3: CASSDSGLNQPQHF; DNA: TGTGCCAGCAGTGATTCGGGGCTGAATCAGCCCCAGCATTTT
J: TRBJ2-3; V: TRBV14; size: .; D: TRBD2; CDR3: CASSQEASGRGTQYF; DNA: TGTGCCAGCAGCCAAGAGGCTAGCGGGAGGGGTACGCAGTATTTT
J: TRBJ1-3; V: TRBV19; size: once; D: TRBD1; CDR3: CASSITPGTGGNTIYF; DNA: TGTGCCAGTAGTATCACCCCGGGGACAGGGGGAAACACCATATATTTT
J: TRBJ1-3; V: TRBV18; size: .; D: .; CDR3: CASSAIGIRSGNTIYF; DNA: TGTGCCAGCTCAGCGATTGGAATACGCTCTGGAAACACCATATATTTT
J: TRBJ2-5; V: TRBV5-6; size: .; D: .; CDR3: CASSPDGARGTQYF; DNA: TGTGCCAGCAGCCCAGACGGGGCGAGGGGGACCCAGTACTTC
J: TRBJ2-2; V: TRBV11-2; size: .; D: .; CDR3: CASSLERTGELFF; DNA: TGTGCCAGCAGCTTAGAACGCACCGGGGAGCTGTTTTTT
J: TRBJ2-5; V: TRBV5-1; size: .; D: .; CDR3: CASSSGGGEEMSQYF; DNA: TGCGCCAGCAGCTCGGGTGGGGGAGAAGAGATGTCCCAGTACTTC
J: TRBJ2-1; V: TRBV18; size: once; D: .; CDR3: CASSRGEYYNEQFF; DNA: TGTGCCAGCTCACGCGGGGAGTACTACAATGAGCAGTTCTTC
J: TRBJ1-5; V: TRBV5-5; size: .; D: .; CDR3: CASSSSLSRAGSNQPQHF; DNA: TGTGCCAGCAGCTCCTCCTTGAGCAGGGCGGGTAGCAATCAGCCCCAGCATTTT
J: TRBJ2-3; V: TRBV5-1; size: .; D: TRBD2; CDR3: CASSGLANTQYF; DNA: TGCGCCAGCAGCGGACTAGCCAATACGCAGTATTTT
J: TRBJ1-4; V: TRBV12-5; size: .; D: .; CDR3: CASGSPPGQSATNEKLFF; DNA: TGTGCTAGTGGTTCGCCCCCCGGACAGAGTGCAACTAATGAAAAACTGTTTTTT
J: TRBJ1-5; V: TRBV12-1; size: .; D: .; CDR3: CASSPRTGRGQPQHF; DNA: TGTGCCAGCAGCCCCCGGACAGGAAGGGGGCAGCCCCAGCATTTT
J: TRBJ2-5; V: TRBV2; size: .; D: .; CDR3: CASKRGGLGLETQYF; DNA: TGTGCCAGCAAGAGAGGGGGGCTCGGGTTGGAGACCCAGTACTTC
J: TRBJ1-5; V: TRBV6-4; size: .; D: TRBD1; CDR3: CARVRQGDNQPQHF; DNA: TGTGCCAGGGTTAGACAGGGGGATAATCAGCCCCAGCATTTT
J: TRBJ2-2; V: TRBV18; size: .; D: TRBD2; CDR3: CASSPLPGLAGDTGELFF; DNA: TGTGCCAGCTCACCCCTTCCCGGACTAGCGGGAGACACCGGGGAGCTGTTTTTT
J: TRBJ2-5; V: TRBV14; size: .; D: .; CDR3: CASSHRGATQETQYF; DNA: TGTGCCAGCAGCCACCGCGGCGCAACTCAAGAGACCCAGTACTTC
J: TRBJ1-2; V: TRBV28; size: few; D: .; CDR3: CASTQIQRPNGYTF; DNA: TGTGCCAGCACCCAAATACAGCGTCCAAATGGCTACACCTTC
J: TRBJ1-5; V: TRBV6-6; size: few; D: .; CDR3: CASRPRDAQPQHF; DNA: TGTGCCAGCAGGCCCCGGGACGCTCAGCCCCAGCATTTT
J: TRBJ2-1; V: TRBV5-4; size: .; D: .; CDR3: CASSSDWGPYNEQFF; DNA: TGTGCCAGCAGCTCGGACTGGGGCCCCTACAATGAGCAGTTCTTC